This paragraph covers one TCR beta chain sequence. This clonotype occurred a few times. Its antigen has not been determined. No base quality values were provided; no much bigger clone lies one nucleotide off. This entry is derived from a study of CD8 T cells in ankylosing spondylitis (dated by TCRdb to 2015 to 2018). Study-level background: To find TCR variants linked to disease, the study profiled T cell receptor beta repertoires in ankylosing spondylitis patients and healthy donors. In total, the full study cohort was made up of some 110 healthy donors and 25 or so ankylosing spondylitis patients. Samples of peripheral blood were taken, and for ankylosing spondylitis patients, synovial fluid was collected as well.

TCRdb shows the sequencer as Illumina HiSeq 2500. Quantitative 5'-RACE with molecular barcodes was the method used to prepare the TCR beta libraries. For the original study's pipeline: To identify disease-linked TCR variants, a new computational method was used, one built on a probabilistic model of VDJ rearrangement. TCRdb ran its own pipeline on the public reads, namely fastp trimming at Q25 and MiXCR clone calling, and kept in-frame beta chains. For every CDR3 protein sequence, its rows merge into one entry that carries the most common genes and DNA. These V and J calls rely on TCRdb rather than the paper's analysis. The sample records around 150,000 distinct CDR3 sequences, approximately 44% of which are singletons. The ten top clones hold about 16% of the sample. General conclusions and limits of the study: Blood from ankylosing spondylitis patients appeared to be characterized by a TCR beta motif composed of about eight highly homologous amino acid variants. In peripheral blood, the disease-linked clones were found at relatively low frequencies and had a CD8+ phenotype. According to the report, matched synovial fluid samples from ankylosing spondylitis patients were significantly enriched for the disease-linked clones. Some motif variants had previously been reported in the synovial fluid and blood of reactive arthritis patients, which suggests shared mechanisms of disease initiation.

Synovial fluid samples were paired with blood samples taken from the same ankylosing spondylitis patients. What was sequenced was synovial fluid, either unsorted or a sorted T cell fraction (not recorded which). This TCR derives from a male donor with ankylosing spondylitis.

The CDR3 is CSARAGTENNEQFF. DNA sequence: TGCAGTGCTAGAGCCGGGACGGAGAACAATGAGCAGTTCTTC. The chain employs TRBV20-1 and TRBJ2-1; the D gene could be either TRBD1 or TRBD2, each agreeing at 5 bases. V is pared back by 1 base and J by 5 bases, with 12 bases lying between the germline termini. Looking up the germline V gene (reference sequence) yields CDR1 DFQATT and CDR2 SNEGSKA. The CDR3 sequence holds 14 residues, the cysteine and phenylalanine included. Only the CDR3 part of the read is kept: 42 bases, read in frame from the first base.